The clone carrying this T cell receptor beta chain was seen a handful of times. The antigen is undetermined. The data are from a study of T cells after posttransplantation cyclophosphamide. Findings and caveats of the study: Recipient CMV seropositivity and CMV reactivation strongly tracked TRB clonality. Donor CD8+ memory clones often dominated recipient blood repertoires at later times.

Profiled with immunoSEQ multiplex PCR; TCRdb holds only in-frame clones, not every one. Altogether approximately 19,000 clones are present, roughly nine tenths being singletons, with the ten largest covering about 2%. Controls had myeloablative marrow grafts with methotrexate and calcineurin inhibitor, sampled at 1 year. The sequencing used PBMCs, collected approximately twelve months after allogeneic stem cell transplant with calcineurin inhibitor and methotrexate. The clonotype was recovered from a female patient under 45 who received an allogeneic stem cell transplant from an unrelated donor, was CMV-positive, and had acute and chronic GVHD. Some of these T cells may belong to the graft donor.

Here the CDR3 reads CASSQRGGLSTDTQYF. In nucleotides, the CDR3 is TGTGCCAGCAGCCAGCGGGGGGGTCTAAGCACAGATACGCAGTATTTT. The rearrangement links TRBV4-2 to TRBJ2-3, with 9 bases fitting TRBD2. Unmatched junction bases numbered 4, after V lost 3 bases and J lost 0 bases. The CDR3 length is 16 residues. Germline V lookup: CDR1 LGHNA, CDR2 YNFKEQ.